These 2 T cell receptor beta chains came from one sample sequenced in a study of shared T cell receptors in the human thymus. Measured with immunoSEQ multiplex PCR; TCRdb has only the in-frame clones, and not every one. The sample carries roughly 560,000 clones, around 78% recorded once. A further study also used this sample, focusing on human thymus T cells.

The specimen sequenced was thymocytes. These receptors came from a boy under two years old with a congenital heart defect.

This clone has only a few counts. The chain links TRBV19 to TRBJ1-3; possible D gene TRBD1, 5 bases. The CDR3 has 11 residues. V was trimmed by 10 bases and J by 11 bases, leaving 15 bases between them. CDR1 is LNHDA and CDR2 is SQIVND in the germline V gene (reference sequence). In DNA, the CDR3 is TGTGCCACCGCGGGGCAGTGGGCCATATATTTT. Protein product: CATAGQWAIYF.

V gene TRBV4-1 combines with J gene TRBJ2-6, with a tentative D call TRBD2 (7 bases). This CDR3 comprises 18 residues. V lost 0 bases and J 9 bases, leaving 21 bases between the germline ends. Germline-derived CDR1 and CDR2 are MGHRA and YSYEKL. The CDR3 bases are TGCGCCAGCAGCCAAGATCCTGGGGGGGCAGGGAGAGTCAACGTCCTGACTTTC. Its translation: CASSQDPGGAGRVNVLTF.